This entry features one TCR beta chain sequence. The antigen is not known. The sample belongs to a study of regulatory T cells in long-lasting Graves disease. V lost 4 bases to trimming and J lost 8 bases, with 15 bases between them. This CDR3 spans 13 amino acids. Germline CDR1 and CDR2: LGHDT and YNNKEL (reference sequence). Library construction for TCR beta used iRepertoire HTBI primers and Arm-PCR of CDR3 regions. TCRdb passed the multiplex PCR reads through MiXCR, listing each CDR3 protein once. The table lists about 400,000 distinct CDR3 sequences, about 15% of them singletons, with around 7.6% in the top ten. Study-wide points: Public clonotype sharing was higher in persistent than newly diagnosed patients.

The time point: newly diagnosed GD, antithyroid drugs for less than 3 months. Scientists built the TCR library using RNA that was extracted from PBMCs. These data also formed part of another study, on T cells in Graves' hyperthyroidism and ophthalmopathy.

The receptor was isolated from a woman between 40 and 50 years old with Graves disease. This specimen was peripheral blood mononuclear cells (PBMCs), taken at new diagnosis, from a patient treated with antithyroid drugs. The chain links TRBV3-1 to TRBJ2-7; D not certain. The CDR3 loop is CASSPTLSTQQYF. CDR3 nucleotides: TGTGCCAGCAGCCCCACCCTCTCGACACAGCAGTACTTC.